The 28 T cell receptor beta chains below come from one sample, sequenced in a study of shared clonotypes between healthy human individuals. Data came from immunoSEQ multiplex PCR; TCRdb stores just in-frame clones and leaves some out. The top ten clones hold around 0.47% of a sample with approximately 1,000,000 clones, 78% of them seen once. The sample consisted of memory CD4+ T cells from PBMCs. As for subset: CD45RA-negative fraction. These TCRs come from a man younger than 35 in good health. Some clones in this sample may be carry-over from other donors' samples.

The rearrangement uses TRBV28 and TRBJ1-1; 11 nucleotides agree with TRBD1. CDR1 and CDR2 from the germline V gene are MDHEN and SYDVKM. The CDR3 length is 16 residues. Trimming at V came to 3 bases and at J to 7 bases, leaving 10 bases not matched to a gene. CDR3 sequence: CASSFPKGQGAFEAFF. CDR3 DNA sequence: TGTGCCAGCAGTTTCCCAAAAGGACAGGGGGCGTTTGAAGCTTTCTTT.

The chain carries TRBV5-1 and TRBJ2-5; 7 nucleotides align to TRBD2. Germline V gene data show CDR1 as SGHRS and CDR2 as YFSETQ. J was trimmed by 0 bases and V by 2 bases; bases with no gene match: 7. The CDR3 runs to 16 residues. This CDR3 reads CASSFGLAAYQETQYF. The CDR3 DNA sequence: TGCGCCAGCAGCTTTGGGCTAGCGGCGTACCAAGAGACCCAGTACTTC.

The chain links TRBV28 to TRBJ1-5; D call uncertain. V was pared by 2 bases and J by 0 bases, with 14 bases between. Germline CDR1 MDHEN, CDR2 SYDVKM. This CDR3 is built from 17 residues. Here the CDR3 reads CASSLRVAPYSNQPQHF. In nucleotides, the CDR3 is TGTGCCAGCAGTTTACGAGTGGCACCTTATAGCAATCAGCCCCAGCATTTT.

The chain has TRBV7-8 and TRBJ2-1; 10 bases line up with TRBD2. The CDR3 is 15 residues long. Trimming at V came to 5 bases and at J to 8 bases, leaving 9 bases not matched to a gene. The germline gives CDR1 SGHVS, CDR2 FQNEAQ. As DNA, the CDR3 is TGTGCCAGCAGCACCCGACTAGCGGGTATGTATGAGCAGTTCTTC. This encodes CASSTRLAGMYEQFF.

This clone appeared once. The rearrangement links TRBV5-6 to TRBJ2-5, with a tentative D call TRBD1 (6 bases). V lost 3 bases and J lost 1, with 13 bases in between. The CDR3 sequence is 15 residues long. Per the germline V gene, CDR1 is SGHDT and CDR2 is YYEEEE. CDR3 protein: CASSWGRGTQETQYF. The CDR3 coding sequence is TGTGCCAGCAGCTGGGGAAGGGGGACCCAAGAGACCCAGTACTTC.

The CDR3 DNA reads TGTGCCTGGAGTGTACCCGGGGGCTTTGAGTACGAGCAGTACTTC. This encodes CAWSVPGGFEYEQYF. J is TRBJ2-7 and V is TRBV30; D may be TRBD1 or TRBD2 (6 bases each). The germline gives CDR1 GTSNPN, CDR2 SVGIG (reference sequence). The ends were cut back, 0 bases at V and 4 bases at J, with 16 bases in the middle. The CDR3 is 15 residues long.

This rearrangement joins TRBV30 to TRBJ1-2; tentatively, D is TRBD1 (5 bases). Germline V lookup: CDR1 GTSNPN, CDR2 SVGIG (reference sequence). The CDR3 is 13 amino acids. Trimming took off 2 bases at V and 7 bases at J, with 14 bases between the two ends. The CDR3 here is CAWSRGLEFGYTF. The DNA for the CDR3 is TGTGCCTGGAGTCGGGGACTCGAGTTTGGCTACACCTTC.

The chain employs TRBV2 and TRBJ2-1; D possibly corresponds to TRBD1 (8 bases). The V and J ends lost 3 bases and 8 bases respectively, with 14 bases between them. CDR1 is SNHLY, CDR2 FYNNEI, per germline. The CDR3 contains 14 residues. CDR3 residues: CASSDRQGRDEQFF. CDR3 bases: TGTGCCAGCAGTGACAGACAGGGGAGGGATGAGCAGTTCTTC.

V usage is TRBV5-1 and J usage is TRBJ2-3, with 10 nucleotides matching TRBD1. The trim removed 6 bases at V and 1 base at J, leaving 5 bases unmatched. Germline values: CDR1 SGHRS, CDR2 YFSETQ. The CDR3 loop spans 15 amino acids. Here the CDR3 reads CASNTGTGGTDTQYF. The CDR3 DNA reads TGCGCCAGCAATACCGGGACAGGGGGCACAGATACGCAGTATTTT.

The chain couples TRBV6-1 to TRBJ1-5; D gene ambiguous. CDR1 MNHNS and CDR2 SASEGT come from the germline V gene. The CDR3 runs to 17 residues. Trimming pared 1 base from V and 3 bases from J, leaving 16 bases between. The CDR3 loop reads CASSEVKRVRPNQPQHF. The CDR3 DNA sequence: TGTGCCAGCAGTGAAGTAAAGCGGGTCCGACCCAATCAGCCCCAGCATTTT.

The chain couples TRBV29-1 to TRBJ2-5; D possibly uses TRBD1 or TRBD2 (5 bases each). Germline V lookup: CDR1 SQVTM, CDR2 ANQGSEA. V lost 6 bases and J 2 bases, leaving 19 bases between the germline ends. The CDR3 has 15 amino acids. The CDR3 nucleotides read TGCAGCGTCGTCCGGGACCCCTCAGGGCAAGAGACCCAGTACTTC. Its protein is CSVVRDPSGQETQYF.

V and J are TRBV19 and TRBJ1-5; D might be TRBD1 (6 bases). Trimming left V 6 bases short and J 1 base short, with 7 bases between. Per germline, CDR1 LNHDA and CDR2 SQIVND (reference sequence). The CDR3 sequence is 13 residues long. The CDR3 sequence is CASRGGSNQPQHF. In DNA, the CDR3 is TGTGCCAGTAGAGGGGGGAGCAATCAGCCCCAGCATTTT. Based on the CDR3 plus reference TRBV19 and TRBJ1-5, the full variable domain is DGGITQSPKYLFRKEGQNVTLSCEQNLNHDAMYWYRQDPGQGLRLIYYSQIVNDFQKGDIAEGYSVSREKKESFPLTVTSAQKNPTAFYLCASRGGSNQPQHFGDGTRLSIL.

The V and J genes are TRBV28 and TRBJ2-3, with 8 nucleotides matching TRBD1. Unmatched junction bases numbered 6, after V lost 4 bases and J lost 6 bases. The CDR3 extends over 14 amino acids. CDR1 is MDHEN, CDR2 SYDVKM, per germline. Here the CDR3 DNA reads TGTGCCAGCAGTTCCGGACAGGGTAGGGATACGCAGTATTTT. Translation: CASSSGQGRDTQYF.

This clone occurred a few times. In nucleotides, the CDR3 is TGTGCCAGCTCAATACAGGGAGTCTTTGGCTACACCTTC. Amino acids: CASSIQGVFGYTF. This chain links TRBV7-2 with TRBJ1-2; a weak D match, TRBD1 (6 bases). The CDR3 is 13 amino acids. V lost 8 bases and J lost 7, with 17 bases in between. CDR1 SGHTA and CDR2 FQGNSA come from the germline V gene.

The chain employs TRBV6-6 and TRBJ2-7; TRBD1 aligns across 10 bases. J gave up 7 bases and V 8 bases, and 11 bases lay outside the gene matches. Germline lookup yields CDR1 MNHNY and CDR2 SVGAGI (reference sequence). The CDR3 has 14 residues. The DNA of the CDR3 is TGTGCCAGCGGAAACCGACAGGGGGCTTGGGAGCAGTACTTC. The encoded protein is CASGNRQGAWEQYF.

The rearrangement uses TRBV5-1 and TRBJ2-7; 7 bases fit TRBD1. The V gene end was trimmed by 2 bases and the J gene end by 3 bases; junction bases not matched to a gene: 5. In germline, CDR1 is SGHRS, CDR2 YFSETQ. CDR3 length: 14 amino acids. CDR3 loop: CASSFRDSGYEQYF. CDR3 coding DNA: TGCGCCAGCAGCTTCAGGGACAGTGGCTACGAGCAGTACTTC.

This clone has a single count. The chain carries TRBV6-5 and TRBJ2-7; 9 nucleotides align to TRBD1. This CDR3 contains 15 residues. Per germline, CDR1 MNHEY and CDR2 SVGAGI. J gave up 6 bases and V 3 bases, and 9 bases lay outside the gene matches. DNA for the CDR3: TGTGCCAGCAGTTATGGGTTCACAGGGGGCGTCGAGCAGTACTTC. This gives the protein CASSYGFTGGVEQYF.

The rearrangement links TRBV6-1 to TRBJ2-3; D not certain. Germline V lookup: CDR1 MNHNS, CDR2 SASEGT. V lost 7 bases and J lost 3, with 17 bases in between. The CDR3 runs 15 residues. This CDR3 is CASTGIPRGTDTQYF. The CDR3 coding sequence is TGTGCCAGCACAGGCATCCCAAGAGGAACAGATACGCAGTATTTT.

The table lists this clone with a few counts. The rearrangement links TRBV11-3 to TRBJ2-2; D may be TRBD1 or TRBD2 (5 bases each). Per the germline V gene, CDR1 is SGHNT and CDR2 is YENEEA. This CDR3 has 17 amino acids. Deletions cut 0 bases from V and 10 bases from J, with 21 bases between. Written as DNA, the CDR3 is TGTGCCAGCAGCTTAGAACTTTTCACTCCCGGGACGCCGGAGCTGTTTTTT. This codes for CASSLELFTPGTPELFF. Full variable domain (remainder filled in from reference TRBV11-3 and TRBJ2-2): EAGVVQSPRYKIIEKKQPVAFWCNPISGHNTLYWYLQNLGQGPELLIRYENEEAVDDSQLPKDRFSAERLKGVDSTLKIQPAELGDSAVYLCASSLELFTPGTPELFFGEGSRLTVL.

The chain employs TRBV28 and TRBJ1-6; weak D call: TRBD1 (5 bases). V shed 5 bases and J shed 5 bases, with 13 bases lying between them. CDR1 MDHEN and CDR2 SYDVKM come from the germline V gene. This CDR3 has 15 amino acids. CDR3 protein: CASSTGAANNSPLHF. In nucleotides, the CDR3 is TGTGCCAGCAGTACCGGGGCAGCGAATAATTCACCCCTCCACTTT.

The V call is TRBV28, the J call TRBJ1-1; D call uncertain. V lost 2 bases, J lost 0 bases, and 16 bases lay in between. From germline, CDR1 is MDHEN and CDR2 SYDVKM. The length of the CDR3 is 17 residues. CDR3 protein: CASSLPHPTGMNTEAFF. The CDR3 bases are TGTGCCAGCAGTTTACCCCACCCGACGGGCATGAACACTGAAGCTTTCTTT.

This chain connects TRBV15 to TRBJ2-7, with 9 bases identical to TRBD1. CDR3 length: 14 residues. The germline CDR1 and CDR2 sequences are LNHNV and YYDKDF (reference sequence). V shed 1 base, J shed 5 bases, and the junction held 3 bases outside the gene matches. The CDR3 DNA reads TGTGCCACCAGCAGAGGGGACAGGGTTAACGAGCAGTACTTC. This sequence encodes CATSRGDRVNEQYF.

This clone was recorded a few times. One end of the junction varies from germline; a read error may be responsible. The sample has other DNA sequences that encode this CDR3 too. This chain joins TRBV29-1 and TRBJ2-3, with 9 bases fitting TRBD1. There are 13 residues in the CDR3. The germline V gene encodes CDR1 SQVTM and CDR2 ANQGSEA. CDR3 in amino acids: CSVDTGGTDTQYF. The DNA of the CDR3 is TGCAGCGTTGATACAGGGGGCACCGATACGCAGTATTTT.

A remark on this clone: The same CDR3 arises from other DNA sequences in this sample as well. V is TRBV27 and J is TRBJ1-5; D gene unclear. Germline loops: CDR1 MNHEY, CDR2 SMNVEV (reference sequence). Trimming took 0 bases from V and 2 from J, leaving 2 bases between them. CDR3 length equals 13 residues. CDR3 amino acids: CASSLSRNQPQHF. In nucleotides, the CDR3 is TGTGCCAGCAGTTTATCACGCAATCAGCCCCAGCATTTT.

The rearrangement uses TRBV5-1 and TRBJ2-7, with D unresolved. Trimming cost V 5 bases and J 3 bases, with 9 bases left between them. Per the germline V gene, CDR1 is SGHRS and CDR2 is YFSETQ. CDR3 length: 12 residues. DNA for the CDR3: TGCGCCAGCAGTGACAATGTCTACGAGCAGTACTTC. Translation: CASSDNVYEQYF.

This chain joins TRBV15 and TRBJ1-4, with 7 nucleotides matching TRBD1. CDR3 length equals 15 residues. From germline, CDR1 is LNHNV and CDR2 YYDKDF (reference sequence). Trimming removed 8 bases from V and 8 bases from J; junction bases left unmatched: 14. The CDR3 sequence is CATYYQGGPGEKLFF. The CDR3 DNA sequence: TGTGCCACCTACTACCAAGGGGGCCCGGGAGAAAAACTGTTTTTT. The full variable domain, in which reference TRBV15 and TRBJ1-4 provide the parts outside the CDR3, is DAMVIQNPRYQVTQFGKPVTLSCSQTLNHNVMYWYQQKSSQAPKLLFHYYDKDFNNEADTPDNFQSRRPNTSFCFLDIRSPGLGDTAMYLCATYYQGGPGEKLFFGSGTQLSVL.

Details on this clone: With only one base between it and a far larger clone, this is likely a read error. Distinct nucleotide sequences in the sample also encode this CDR3. The chain has TRBV6-5 and TRBJ2-1, with 11 nucleotides matching TRBD2. Germline V gives CDR1 MNHEY, CDR2 SVGAGI. The CDR3 sequence is 15 residues long. The junction had 5 bases not matched to a gene; V was cut back by 6 bases and J by 4 bases. The CDR3 is CASRLAGGPYNEQFF. CDR3 in DNA: TGTGCCAGCAGGTTAGCGGGAGGGCCTTACAATGAGCAGTTCTTC.

V gene TRBV21-1 combines with J gene TRBJ2-7; the tabulated D call, TRBD2, remains unverified against the DNA. TRBV21-1 counts as a pseudogene. The CDR3 has 19 residues. As DNA, the CDR3 is TGTGCCAGCAGTTCACCCTTTGGAGAGCGTGCGTATACGTCCTACGAGCAGTACTTC. It specifies CASSSPFGERAYTSYEQYF.